A selection of T cell receptor beta chains follows, all from one sample in a study of shared clonotypes between healthy human individuals. Sequencing was performed with immunoSEQ multiplex PCR; in TCRdb, only in-frame clones are kept and a portion is missing. The sample includes about 2.3 million clones, 85% to 95% of them seen just once. Sequencing was done on a sample of naive CD4+ T cells from PBMCs. The receptors originated from a man aged 18-30 years in good health. Some clones in this sample may be carry-over from other donors' samples. CDR3s include the opening cysteine and the closing phenylalanine or tryptophan. A D gene is named only where the DNA matches it firmly. Size values are once, few and many counts, or a class for expanded clones, and some rows have none.

DNA,CDR3,J,D,size,V
TGTGCCAGCAGCTTAAGTGTGGTAGGGAACACCGGGGAGCTGTTTTTT,CASSLSVVGNTGELFF,TRBJ2-2,-,-,TRBV7-2
TGTGCCAGCAAGGGGGGAACCAGCACAGATACGCAGTATTTT,CASKGGTSTDTQYF,TRBJ2-3,-,-,TRBV6-1
TGTGCCAGCAGTTTACCAGGGACTAGCGGGAGGTTTAGATACGAGCAGTACTTC,CASSLPGTSGRFRYEQYF,TRBJ2-7,TRBD2,once,TRBV28
TGCAGCGTACGCGGACGGATGAACACTGAAGCTTTCTTT,CSVRGRMNTEAFF,TRBJ1-1,-,-,TRBV29-1
TGTGCCAGCAGACTAGCGGGAGAGCGGACCCAGTACTTC,CASRLAGERTQYF,TRBJ2-5,TRBD2,-,TRBV27
TGTGCCAGCAGGGGACTGGGTGTCTATGGCTACACCTTC,CASRGLGVYGYTF,TRBJ1-2,-,-,TRBV27
TGCGCCAGCAGCATGGGACAGGGGGATACCTATGGCTACACCTTC,CASSMGQGDTYGYTF,TRBJ1-2,TRBD1,-,TRBV5-1
TGTGCCAGCAGCTTAGCGGCTCAGGGTGCCACCGGGGAGCTGTTTTTT,CASSLAAQGATGELFF,TRBJ2-2,-,-,TRBV11-1
TGCGCCAGCAGCTTAGCGGGTACGAAATCCACAGATACGCAGTATTTT,CASSLAGTKSTDTQYF,TRBJ2-3,-,-,TRBV5-1
TGCGCCAGCAGCCAAGTCGGACTAGCGGGTGGAAGGAAGTTCTTC,CASSQVGLAGGRKFF,TRBJ2-1,TRBD2,-,TRBV4-3
TGTGCCAGCAGCCTCGTCGCGGACGAGCAGTACTTC,CASSLVADEQYF,TRBJ2-7,-,-,TRBV25-1
TGTGCCAGCAGCAAGACCTCTAGCGGGAGGTACTCCTACGAGCAGTACTTC,CASSKTSSGRYSYEQYF,TRBJ2-7,TRBD2,-,TRBV27
TGCGCCAGCAGCTTAGGGACTAGCGGGAACTACAATGAGCAGTTCTTC,CASSLGTSGNYNEQFF,TRBJ2-1,TRBD2,-,TRBV5-1
TGCAGCGCTTGGACTAGCAGCTACAATGAGCAGTTCTTC,CSAWTSSYNEQFF,TRBJ2-1,TRBD2,-,TRBV29-1
TGTGCCAGCACCCAGGGCCCGAGCAATCAGCCCCAGCATTTT,CASTQGPSNQPQHF,TRBJ1-5,-,-,TRBV2
TGTGCCAGCAGCTTTGACAGGGGGCGGTCAGGGGACAATCAGCCCCAGCATTTT,CASSFDRGRSGDNQPQHF,TRBJ1-5,TRBD1,-,TRBV7-8
TGTGCCAGCAGCCTCTCGGGGGACCCGTTGAACACTGAAGCTTTCTTT,CASSLSGDPLNTEAFF,TRBJ1-1,-,-,TRBV9
TGCAGCGTTGTAAGTCAAAGTCTGGGCTACACCTTC,CSVVSQSLGYTF,TRBJ1-2,-,-,TRBV29-1
TGTGCCAGCAGCCAGCGGACAGGGGGCCCCGGGGAGCTGTTTTTT,CASSQRTGGPGELFF,TRBJ2-2,TRBD1,-,TRBV7-6
TGCGCCAGCAGCCAGGGGGTAGGGTCTGGAAACACCATATATTTT,CASSQGVGSGNTIYF,TRBJ1-3,TRBD1,-,TRBV5-1
TGTGCCAGCCAAGAGGGGAGTAGCAATCAGCCCCAGCATTTT,CASQEGSSNQPQHF,TRBJ1-5,-,-,TRBV10-3
TGTGCCAGCAGGTTCGCCTCGAACACTGAAGCTTTCTTT,CASRFASNTEAFF,TRBJ1-1,-,few,TRBV7-9
TGTGCCAGCAGCTTACTAGCGGCCTCCTACGAGCAGTACTTC,CASSLLAASYEQYF,TRBJ2-7,TRBD2,-,TRBV9
TGCGCCAGCAGCCACCAACTAGCGACCCAAGAGACCCAGTACTTC,CASSHQLATQETQYF,TRBJ2-5,TRBD2,-,TRBV4-1
TGTGCCAGCAGCGGGGGACTACTTTTCACAGATACGCAGTATTTT,CASSGGLLFTDTQYF,TRBJ2-3,TRBD2,-,TRBV9
TGTGCCAGCAGCTTAGATACCCAGGGCACGCAGTATTTT,CASSLDTQGTQYF,TRBJ2-3,-,-,TRBV11-3
TGCGCCAGCAGACCGGCAGGGGGCCACGAGCAGTACTTC,CASRPAGGHEQYF,TRBJ2-7,TRBD1,-,TRBV5-1
TGTGCCAGCAGCTTATCGACCGGGACAGGGAACATTCAGTACTTC,CASSLSTGTGNIQYF,TRBJ2-4,TRBD1,-,TRBV11-3
TGTGCCAGCAGCTTAGAGCGTTACAATGAGCAGTTCTTC,CASSLERYNEQFF,TRBJ2-1,-,-,TRBV11-2
TGTGCCATCGGTCGCGGCAGGGGGACTGGAAACACCATATATTTT,CAIGRGRGTGNTIYF,TRBJ1-3,TRBD1,-,TRBV10-3
TGTGCCAGCACCCAGGGACTAGCGGCTAGCACAGATACGCAGTATTTT,CASTQGLAASTDTQYF,TRBJ2-3,TRBD2,once,TRBV14
TGCAGCGTTGAAGATGACAGGGGGCAAGGGAAACTGTTTTTT,CSVEDDRGQGKLFF,TRBJ1-4,TRBD1,few,TRBV29-1
TGTGCCAGTAGCCTAGCGGGAGCCTACGAGCAGTACTTC,CASSLAGAYEQYF,TRBJ2-7,TRBD2,-,TRBV19
TGTGCCAGCAGTGAAATGACGCCGGTGGGAGAAAAACTGTTTTTT,CASSEMTPVGEKLFF,TRBJ1-4,-,few,TRBV6-1
TGTGCCAGCAGCGTGGCCAGGGATTTTGGCGGGGAGCTGTTTTTT,CASSVARDFGGELFF,TRBJ2-2,-,-,TRBV9
TGTGCCAGCAGGAGAGTTTCCCGGTACGAGCAGTACTTC,CASRRVSRYEQYF,TRBJ2-7,-,-,TRBV11-2